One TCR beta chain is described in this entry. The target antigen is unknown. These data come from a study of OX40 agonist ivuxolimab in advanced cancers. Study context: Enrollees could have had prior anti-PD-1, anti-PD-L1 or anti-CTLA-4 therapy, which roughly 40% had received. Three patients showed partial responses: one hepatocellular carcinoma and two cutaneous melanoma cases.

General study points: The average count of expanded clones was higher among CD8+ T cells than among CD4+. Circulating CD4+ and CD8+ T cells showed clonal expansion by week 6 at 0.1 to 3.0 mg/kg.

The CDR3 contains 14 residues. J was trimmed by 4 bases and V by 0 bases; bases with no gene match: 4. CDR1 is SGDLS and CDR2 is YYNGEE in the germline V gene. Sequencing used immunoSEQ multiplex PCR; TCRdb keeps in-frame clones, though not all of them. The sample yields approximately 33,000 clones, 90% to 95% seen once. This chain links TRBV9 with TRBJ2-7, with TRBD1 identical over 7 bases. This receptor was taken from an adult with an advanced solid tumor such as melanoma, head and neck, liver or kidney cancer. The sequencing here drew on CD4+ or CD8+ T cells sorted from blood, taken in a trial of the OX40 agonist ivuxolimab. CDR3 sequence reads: CASSVEQGNYEQYF. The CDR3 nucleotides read TGTGCCAGCAGCGTAGAACAGGGGAATTACGAGCAGTACTTC.